A single sample gave rise to the 26 T cell receptor beta chains below, sequenced in a study of CD8 T cells in ankylosing spondylitis. TCRdb reprocessed the 5' RACE reads via MiXCR and lists one record per CDR3 protein. The repertoire holds about 280,000 distinct CDR3 sequences, with 20% as singletons. Sequenced: blood, either unsorted or a sorted T cell fraction (not recorded which). The receptor set was obtained from a male donor with ankylosing spondylitis or in good health (not recorded which).

The V and J genes are TRBV25-1 and TRBJ2-7, with 14 positions matching TRBD2. With 6 bases clipped from V and 7 bases from J, the junction kept 5 bases outside the gene matches. CDR3 length equals 14 residues. Germline V gene data show CDR1 as MGHDK and CDR2 as SYGVNS. In DNA form, the CDR3 reads TGTGCCAGCAGCGGGACTAGCGGGAGTGGGGAGCAGTACGTC. It encodes CASSGTSGSGEQYV.

The V and J genes are TRBV29-1 and TRBJ2-7; TRBD2 might be the D (7 bases). Germline values: CDR1 SQVTM, CDR2 ANQGSEA. Trimming took 0 bases from V and 3 from J, leaving 15 bases between them. The CDR3 runs to 15 residues. In nucleotides, the CDR3 is TGCAGCGTTGAAGATCGCAGGGGAGGGGTCTACGAGCAGTACGTC. It specifies CSVEDRRGGVYEQYV.

The V gene is TRBV28, the J gene TRBJ1-4; possible D gene TRBD1, 5 bases. This CDR3 has 13 amino acids. CDR1 MDHEN and CDR2 SYDVKM come from the germline V gene. V lost 10 bases and J lost 4, with 13 bases in between. The CDR3 sequence: CATKRGGNEKLFF. CDR3 DNA sequence: TGTGCCACCAAGCGTGGGGGTAATGAAAAACTGTTTTTT.

In this sample, this clonotype turned up a few times. The J gene is TRBJ2-5, the V gene TRBV7-4; D is possibly TRBD2 (7 bases). The ends were cut back, 3 bases at V and 4 bases at J, with 12 bases in the middle. Germline CDR1 reads SGHVT; CDR2 reads SQSDAQ. The CDR3 spans 14 residues. CDR3 sequence (DNA): TGTGCCAGCAGCTTCCAAGGGGGGGCAGAGACCCAGTACTTC. It translates to CASSFQGGAETQYF.

This clonotype came up once. The chain recombines TRBV15 with TRBJ1-5, with TRBD1 identical over 9 bases. The CDR3 loop spans 17 amino acids. V lost 0 bases, J lost 6 bases, and 9 bases stayed unmatched. Looked up from germline, CDR1 is LNHNV and CDR2 is YYDKDF (reference sequence). Written as DNA, the CDR3 is TGTGCCACCAGCAGAGAAGAACCGGGACAGGGTTTTCAGCCCCAGCATTTT. This sequence encodes CATSREEPGQGFQPQHF.

The chain joins TRBV6-5 to TRBJ1-4, with 8 bases lining up with TRBD1. The CDR3 consists of 16 residues. Germline V gives CDR1 MNHEY, CDR2 SVGAGI. Trimming at V came to 0 bases and at J to 5 bases, leaving 5 bases not matched to a gene. The CDR3 region has the DNA TGTGCCAGCAGTTACTCCGGACAGGGATTAAATGAAAAACTGTTTTTT. Protein: CASSYSGQGLNEKLFF.

This clonotype was observed a few times. The V call is TRBV7-2, the J call TRBJ2-1, with unresolved D. Germline V gives CDR1 SGHTA, CDR2 FQGNSA. Deletions cut 1 base from V and 5 bases from J, with 12 bases between. This CDR3 region has 15 residues. Here the CDR3 DNA reads TGTGCCAGCAGCTTAGAAATCCGGGCGGACAATGAGCAGTTCTTC. This gives the protein CASSLEIRADNEQFF. The variable domain in full, completed from reference TRBV7-2 and TRBJ2-1, reads GAGVSQSPSNKVTEKGKDVELRCDPISGHTALYWYRQSLGQGLEFLIYFQGNSAPDKSGLPSDRFSAERTGGSVSTLTIQRTQQEDSAVYLCASSLEIRADNEQFFGPGTRLTVL.

This clonotype appeared a few times. The V gene is TRBV5-1, the J gene TRBJ2-5; a possible D gene is TRBD2 (5 bases). Per germline, CDR1 SGHRS and CDR2 YFSETQ. V was clipped by 4 bases and J by 2 bases, with 12 bases between them. The CDR3 has 14 amino acids. CDR3 sequence (DNA): TGCGCCAGCAGCCAGATCTCGGGGCAAGAGACCCAGTACTTC. Translating gives CASSQISGQETQYF.

This clonotype was recorded many times. The chain has TRBV29-1 and TRBJ2-1; 8 bases are a match to TRBD2. The CDR3 has 12 residues. Per the germline V gene, CDR1 is SQVTM and CDR2 is ANQGSEA. CDR3 sequence: CSTSGAYNEQFF. Here the CDR3 DNA reads TGCTCTACTAGCGGAGCGTACAATGAGCAGTTCTTC.

This clonotype was seen a handful of times. The rearrangement uses TRBV29-1 and TRBJ2-5; TRBD2 is a possible D gene (6 bases). V dropped 1 base and J dropped 0 bases, with 15 bases sitting between them. Germline CDR1 and CDR2: SQVTM and ANQGSEA. The CDR3 sequence is 16 residues long. CDR3 nucleotides: TGCAGCGTTGAAGGGGGATGGGGAGGCTACCAAGAGACCCAGTACTTC. This translates into CSVEGGWGGYQETQYF.

This clonotype was recorded many times. This chain connects TRBV6-5 to TRBJ1-1; D not certain. Germline V gene sequence: CDR1 MNHEY, CDR2 SVGAGI. Trimming stripped 3 bases from V and 0 bases from J, with 11 bases between. This CDR3 comprises 15 residues. The CDR3 here is CASSYGGSLNTEAFF. The CDR3 DNA is TGTGCCAGCAGTTATGGAGGAAGCTTGAACACTGAAGCTTTCTTT.

The CDR3 DNA is TGTGCCAGCAGTGAGGGGGCGGTAAGCAATCAGCCCCAGCATTTT. Translated, it gives CASSEGAVSNQPQHF. V usage is TRBV2 and J usage is TRBJ1-5; possible D gene TRBD1, 6 bases. Germline values: CDR1 SNHLY, CDR2 FYNNEI. The CDR3 has 15 residues. V lost 3 bases and J 1 base, leaving 10 bases between the germline ends.

In its sample, this clonotype was seen a few times. The rearrangement uses TRBV5-1 and TRBJ2-7; 12 nucleotides agree with TRBD1. CDR1 is SGHRS, CDR2 YFSETQ, per germline. J gave up 5 bases and V 1 base, and 7 bases lay outside the gene matches. This CDR3 is 16 amino acids long. The CDR3 here is CASSLSPGQGANEQYV. The DNA of the CDR3 is TGCGCCAGCAGCTTGTCCCCGGGACAGGGGGCGAACGAGCAGTACGTC.

This clonotype has more than one count but fewer than ten. The chain links TRBV11-2 to TRBJ1-2; D unresolved. Germline V lookup: CDR1 SGHAT, CDR2 FQNNGV. The CDR3 totals 14 residues. V lost 0 bases to trimming and J lost 7 bases, with 12 bases between them. The CDR3 nucleotides are TGTGCCAGCAGCTTAGATTATTTGTTGAGTGGCTACACCTTC. It encodes CASSLDYLLSGYTF.

In nucleotides, the CDR3 is TGTGCCAGCAGCCCCGAAGGGACAGCAGATACGCAGTATTTT. Translation: CASSPEGTADTQYF. The chain recombines TRBV3-1 with TRBJ2-3, with 7 bases lining up with TRBD1. V lost 4 bases and J lost 4; bases outside the gene matches: 5. Germline lookup yields CDR1 LGHDT and CDR2 YNNKEL (reference sequence). The CDR3 is 14 amino acids.

This clonotype was counted ten times or more. This chain connects TRBV12-3 or TRBV12-4 to TRBJ2-1; D not certain. This CDR3 comprises 11 residues. The V end was cut by 5 bases, the J end by 12 bases, with 11 bases between. In DNA, the CDR3 is TGTGCCAGCAGTCAGGCCGCTTCGCAGTTCTTC. It encodes CASSQAASQFF.

This chain joins TRBV7-3 and TRBJ2-5; 9 bases align to TRBD2. CDR3 length: 13 amino acids. CDR1 SGHTA and CDR2 FQGTGA come from the germline V gene. J was trimmed by 7 bases and V by 0 bases; bases with no gene match: 0. The CDR3 region is CASSLTAGGTQYF. CDR3 DNA sequence: TGTGCCAGCAGCTTAACAGCGGGGGGGACCCAGTACTTC.

This clonotype was seen more than once but under ten times. The chain is built from TRBV10-3 and TRBJ2-6; TRBD2 aligns across 13 bases. J lost 0 bases, V lost 2 bases, and 7 bases had no gene match. The CDR3 consists of 20 residues. The germline V gene encodes CDR1 ENHRY and CDR2 SYGVKD. The CDR3 sequence: CAISERRLAGGLSGANVLTF. The CDR3 DNA reads as TGTGCCATCAGTGAGCGCCGACTAGCGGGAGGACTCTCTGGGGCCAACGTCCTGACTTTC.

This clonotype came up a few times. CDR3 region: CSARDIQGDKNIQYF. In DNA form, the CDR3 reads TGCAGTGCTAGAGACATCCAGGGTGACAAAAACATTCAGTACTTC. The chain recombines TRBV20-1 with TRBJ2-4; tentative D call: TRBD1 (5 bases). Between the trimmed V and J ends, which lost 0 bases and 3 bases, there was a span of 12 bases. Germline lookup yields CDR1 DFQATT and CDR2 SNEGSKA (reference sequence). The CDR3 is made up of 15 amino acids.

DNA for the CDR3: TGTGCCAGCTCACCCCTGGACGGAACTCAGCCCCAGCATTTT. Its translation: CASSPLDGTQPQHF. The chain recombines TRBV18 with TRBJ1-5; D not certain. The CDR3 is 14 amino acids. Germline assignment: CDR1 KGHSH and CDR2 LQKENI. Deletions cut 3 bases from V and 6 bases from J, with 12 bases between.

This clonotype has only a few counts. The V call is TRBV3-1, the J call TRBJ1-6; D is ambiguous. Deletions cut 1 base from V and 6 bases from J, with 10 bases between. The CDR3 is 15 residues long. Germline V gene data show CDR1 as LGHDT and CDR2 as YNNKEL (reference sequence). Here the CDR3 reads CASSQVAGGNSPLHF. The CDR3, as DNA: TGTGCCAGCAGCCAAGTAGCGGGAGGTAATTCACCCCTCCACTTT.

The rearrangement joins TRBV6-1 to TRBJ2-3; the match to TRBD2 covers 7 bases. With V trimmed by 6 bases and J by 4 bases, 10 bases remained unmatched. Germline V lookup: CDR1 MNHNS, CDR2 SASEGT. The CDR3 runs to 15 residues. The CDR3 reads CASRSAGPMADTQYF. DNA of the CDR3: TGTGCCAGCAGGTCAGCGGGGCCCATGGCAGATACGCAGTATTTT.

The table lists this clonotype with many counts. This rearrangement joins TRBV5-1 to TRBJ2-1; the match to TRBD2 covers 7 bases. Germline loops: CDR1 SGHRS, CDR2 YFSETQ. The CDR3 has 16 amino acids. V was pared by 0 bases and J by 2 bases, with 5 bases of the junction left unmatched. The chain's CDR3 is CASSLAPSGTYNEQFF. In DNA, the CDR3 is TGCGCCAGCAGCTTGGCGCCTAGCGGCACCTACAATGAGCAGTTCTTC.

This clonotype was seen repeatedly, ten times or more. The chain employs TRBV29-1 and TRBJ1-3; no firm D call. Germline V gene data show CDR1 as SQVTM and CDR2 as ANQGSEA. Deletions cut 0 bases from V and 3 bases from J, with 9 bases between. This CDR3 contains 14 residues. The CDR3 reads CSVEDHMNGNTIYF. The CDR3 DNA sequence: TGCAGCGTTGAAGATCACATGAATGGAAACACCATATATTTT.

This chain links TRBV7-2 with TRBJ1-6, with D unresolved. The V gene's germline CDR1 is SGHTA and CDR2 FQGNSA. V was trimmed by 4 bases and J by 1 base, leaving 5 bases between them. The CDR3 totals 14 residues. CDR3 sequence (DNA): TGTGCCAGCAGCTCTCAGTCCTATAATTCACCCCTCCACTTT. Translation gives CASSSQSYNSPLHF.

The V gene is TRBV7-2, the J gene TRBJ2-1; D remains unclear. Germline assignment: CDR1 SGHTA and CDR2 FQGNSA. CDR3 length equals 13 residues. Trimming cost V 2 bases and J 3 bases, with 5 bases left between them. The CDR3 DNA follows: TGTGCCAGCAGCTTACCGGTCTACAATGAGCAGTTCTTC. Translating gives CASSLPVYNEQFF.